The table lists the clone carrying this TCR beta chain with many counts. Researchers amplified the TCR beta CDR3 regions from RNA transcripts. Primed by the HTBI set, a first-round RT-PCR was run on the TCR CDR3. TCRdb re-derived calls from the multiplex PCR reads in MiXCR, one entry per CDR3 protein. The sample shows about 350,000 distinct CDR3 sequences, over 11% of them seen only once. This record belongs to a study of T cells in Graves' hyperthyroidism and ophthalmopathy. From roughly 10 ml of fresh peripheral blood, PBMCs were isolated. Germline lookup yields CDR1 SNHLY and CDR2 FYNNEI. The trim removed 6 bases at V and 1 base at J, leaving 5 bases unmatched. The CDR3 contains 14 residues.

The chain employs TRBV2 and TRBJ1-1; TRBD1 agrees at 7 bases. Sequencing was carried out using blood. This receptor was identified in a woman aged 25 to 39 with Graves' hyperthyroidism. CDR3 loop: CASRADRTNTEAFF. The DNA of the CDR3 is TGTGCCAGCAGGGCGGACAGGACGAACACTGAAGCTTTCTTT. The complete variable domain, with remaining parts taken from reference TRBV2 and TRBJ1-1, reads EPEVTQTPSHQVTQMGQEVILRCVPISNHLYFYWYRQILGQKVEFLVSFYNNEISEKSEIFDDQFSVERPDGSNFTLKIRSTKLEDSAMYFCASRADRTNTEAFFGQGTRLTVV.